A single sample gave rise to the 23 T cell receptor beta chains below, sequenced in a study of blood T cell repertoires in COVID-19. Profiling relied on immunoSEQ multiplex PCR, and the TCRdb table lists in-frame clones only, not all of them. The profile shows under 200,000 clones, approximately 90% of them singletons. Sequencing was done on a sample of peripheral blood. The origin of the receptors is a man aged 60 to 69 with active or convalescent COVID-19.

The chain carries TRBV3-1 (or the pseudogene TRBV3-2) and TRBJ1-2; the D gene is possibly TRBD1 (5 bases). V was trimmed by 4 bases and J by 7 bases, leaving 13 bases between them. CDR3 length: 13 amino acids. Germline assignment: CDR1 LGHDT and CDR2 YNNKEL (reference sequence). CDR3 amino acids: CASSLLGAGGYTF. CDR3 nucleotide sequence: TGTGCCAGCAGCCTCCTAGGGGCAGGTGGCTACACCTTC.

The V and J genes are TRBV23-1 and TRBJ2-7, with 9 bases aligning to TRBD1. TRBV23-1 carries the ORF label, with uncertain function. The trim removed 3 bases at V and 2 bases at J, leaving 11 bases unmatched. This CDR3 contains 17 residues. For the CDR3, the DNA is TGCGCCAGCAGTCACCTGGGGACAGGGTATGGTCCCTACGAGCAGTACTTC. Its translation is CASSHLGTGYGPYEQYF.

V and J are TRBV6-5 and TRBJ1-1, with D perhaps TRBD1 (5 bases). V lost 2 bases, J lost 4 bases, and 14 bases lay in between. Germline CDR1 and CDR2: MNHEY and SVGAGI. The CDR3 has 15 residues. The CDR3 sequence: CASSYAMGLSTEAFF. CDR3 bases: TGTGCCAGCAGTTACGCTATGGGACTTAGCACTGAAGCTTTCTTT.

The chain couples TRBV11-2 to TRBJ2-5, with 8 bases that match TRBD2. J was trimmed by 5 bases and V by 5 bases; bases with no gene match: 4. Germline assignment: CDR1 SGHAT and CDR2 FQNNGV. The CDR3 spans 13 residues. CDR3 sequence: CASSQAGVETQYF. As DNA, the CDR3 is TGTGCCAGCAGCCAAGCGGGGGTTGAGACCCAGTACTTC.

This rearrangement joins TRBV11-2 to TRBJ2-3, with 12 bases matching TRBD2. The CDR3 totals 16 residues. Germline V lookup: CDR1 SGHAT, CDR2 FQNNGV. Trimming at V came to 1 base and at J to 6 bases, leaving 5 bases not matched to a gene. CDR3: CASSLVLAGGSDTQYF. Written as DNA, the CDR3 is TGTGCCAGCAGCTTAGTTCTAGCGGGGGGGTCGGATACGCAGTATTTT.

The J gene is TRBJ2-7, the V gene TRBV4-1; D gene uncertain. This CDR3 contains 15 residues. The V end was cut by 2 bases, the J end by 3 bases, with 14 bases between. CDR1 is MGHRA, CDR2 YSYEKL, per germline. The CDR3 sequence: CASSQNPGQGYEQYF. The DNA of the CDR3 is TGCGCCAGCAGCCAAAATCCGGGTCAAGGCTACGAGCAGTACTTC.

The chain employs TRBV19 and TRBJ1-2; D is ambiguous. The CDR3 extends over 13 amino acids. Trimming cost V 6 bases and J 3 bases, with 11 bases left between them. Germline loops: CDR1 LNHDA, CDR2 SQIVND (reference sequence). CDR3 sequence (DNA): TGTGCCAGTAGCCTCAACAGAGACTATGGCTACACCTTC. As protein: CASSLNRDYGYTF.

This chain joins TRBV30 and TRBJ1-5; no reliable D call. V was pared by 2 bases and J by 7 bases, with 15 bases between. Per germline, CDR1 GTSNPN and CDR2 SVGIG (reference sequence). CDR3 size: 14 residues. The CDR3 protein is CAWSLEDMEQPQHF. The CDR3 DNA reads as TGTGCCTGGAGTCTGGAGGATATGGAACAGCCCCAGCATTTT.

The V call is TRBV27, the J call TRBJ1-2; 7 bases fit TRBD1. The length of the CDR3 is 14 residues. The V gene's germline CDR1 is MNHEY and CDR2 SMNVEV (reference sequence). The junction had 10 bases not matched to a gene; V was cut back by 4 bases and J by 8 bases. In DNA form, the CDR3 reads TGTGCCAGCAGTTCAACGCGTACAGGGGTCGGCTACACCTTC. Translation gives CASSSTRTGVGYTF.

This chain links TRBV10-3 with TRBJ1-1, with D maybe TRBD1 (6 bases). CDR3 length: 13 residues. The germline gives CDR1 ENHRY, CDR2 SYGVKD. V gave up 8 bases and J gave up 1 base, with 11 bases separating them. CDR3 sequence (DNA): TGTGCCATCCGCCAGGGGAGGAACACTGAAGCTTTCTTT. It yields the protein CAIRQGRNTEAFF.

V is TRBV6-5 and J is TRBJ1-2; weak D call: TRBD1 (6 bases). The CDR3 runs 14 residues. Germline assignment: CDR1 MNHEY and CDR2 SVGAGI. Trimming removed 4 bases at V and 4 bases at J, with 13 bases between. CDR3 nucleotide sequence: TGTGCCAGCAGTTCTTACAGGGAGCTCTATGGCTACACCTTC. This codes for CASSSYRELYGYTF.

V usage is TRBV5-1 and J usage is TRBJ2-7; no definite D call. Trimming took off 0 bases at V and 0 bases at J, with 19 bases between the two ends. The CDR3 is made up of 18 amino acids. From germline, CDR1 is SGHRS and CDR2 YFSETQ. CDR3 in amino acids: CASSLETITKENSYEQYF. In DNA form, the CDR3 reads TGCGCCAGCAGCTTGGAAACTATTACCAAGGAGAACTCCTACGAGCAGTACTTC. The complete variable domain, with remaining parts taken from reference TRBV5-1 and TRBJ2-7, reads KAGVTQTPRYLIKTRGQQVTLSCSPISGHRSVSWYQQTPGQGLQFLFEYFSETQRNKGNFPGRFSGRQFSNSRSEMNVSTLELGDSALYLCASSLETITKENSYEQYFGPGTRLTVT.

DNA for the CDR3: TGTGCCATCAGTGATTCGGTTGGGACTGCCGAAGCTTTCTTT. It is translated as CAISDSVGTAEAFF. V is TRBV10-3 and J is TRBJ1-1; TRBD1 might be the D (5 bases). V shed 3 bases and J shed 8 bases, with 16 bases lying between them. The CDR3 is made up of 14 amino acids. Germline V gives CDR1 ENHRY, CDR2 SYGVKD.

The chain employs TRBV7-9 and TRBJ1-6; 9 nucleotides agree with TRBD1. The V segment lost 6 bases and the J segment 9 bases; nucleotides outside the gene matches: 6. CDR1 and CDR2 from the germline V gene are SEHNR and FQNEAQ (reference sequence). CDR3 size: 14 residues. The CDR3, as DNA: TGTGCCAGCAGTACCGGGACAGGGAGTTCACCCCTCCACTTT. This codes for CASSTGTGSSPLHF. Combining the CDR3 with reference TRBV7-9 and TRBJ1-6 gives the whole variable domain DTGVSQNPRHKITKRGQNVTFRCDPISEHNRLYWYRQTLGQGPEFLTYFQNEAQLEKSRLLSDRFSAERPKGSFSTLEIQRTEQGDSAMYLCASSTGTGSSPLHFGNGTRLTVT.

In this sample, this clone turned up once. The V call is TRBV19, the J call TRBJ1-4, with D unresolved. CDR1 is LNHDA and CDR2 is SQIVND in the germline V gene (reference sequence). The CDR3 consists of 14 residues. V lost 3 bases and J lost 3, with 8 bases in between. CDR3 nucleotides: TGTGCCAGTAGTATCGGAGGGTCTAATGAAAAACTGTTTTTT. This sequence encodes CASSIGGSNEKLFF.

V and J are TRBV18 and TRBJ2-3; D call uncertain. The V end lost 2 bases, the J end lost 8 bases, and 11 bases lay between the germline ends. Germline V CDR1 and CDR2: KGHSH, LQKENI. This CDR3 contains 13 residues. CDR3 coding DNA: TGTGCCAGCTCACCAATCCGGAGTAGTACGCAGTATTTT. Its translation: CASSPIRSSTQYF.

The chain carries TRBV25-1 and TRBJ1-3; D may be TRBD1 (5 bases). V shed 4 bases and J shed 4 bases, with 17 bases lying between them. The CDR3 runs to 16 residues. From germline, CDR1 is MGHDK and CDR2 SYGVNS. DNA of the CDR3: TGTGCCAGCAGTGCCCTCGGGACGGCGGGAGGAAACACCATATATTTT. This translates into CASSALGTAGGNTIYF.

The chain joins TRBV23-1 to TRBJ2-3; no definite D call. TRBV23-1 is designated an ORF whose function remains uncertain. This CDR3 is built from 15 residues. Trimming stripped 0 bases from V and 7 bases from J, with 14 bases between. CDR3 amino acids: CASSQSWAPPHTQYF. In DNA, the CDR3 is TGCGCCAGCAGTCAATCGTGGGCCCCCCCCCATACGCAGTATTTT.

The V gene is TRBV5-8, the J gene TRBJ1-4; the match to TRBD1 covers 7 bases. The CDR3 sequence is 13 residues long. J gave up 5 bases and V 8 bases, and 6 bases lay outside the gene matches. The germline V gene encodes CDR1 SGHTS and CDR2 YDEGEE. CDR3 region: CASWDRGNEKLFF. CDR3 bases: TGTGCCAGTTGGGACAGAGGGAATGAAAAACTGTTTTTT.

This clone was seen a few times. The V call is TRBV29-1, the J call TRBJ2-1; a weak D match, TRBD1 (5 bases). This CDR3 has 13 amino acids. The germline V gene has CDR1 SQVTM and CDR2 ANQGSEA. Trimming removed 3 bases at V and 4 bases at J, with 10 bases between. The CDR3 here is CSVDNAGYNEQFF. DNA for the CDR3: TGCAGCGTTGACAACGCAGGGTACAATGAGCAGTTCTTC.

There are a few counts of this clone. The V and J genes are TRBV2 and TRBJ2-5, with D possibly matching TRBD2 (5 bases). Per germline, CDR1 SNHLY and CDR2 FYNNEI. This CDR3 region has 14 residues. V was clipped by 3 bases and J by 1 base, with 9 bases between them. The CDR3 sequence is CASSERTVQETQYF. CDR3 nucleotide sequence: TGTGCCAGCAGTGAGAGGACTGTCCAAGAGACCCAGTACTTC.

The rearrangement links TRBV25-1 to TRBJ1-2, with D hard to call. CDR1 and CDR2 from the germline V gene are MGHDK and SYGVNS. CDR3 length: 15 amino acids. V lost 2 bases and J lost 0, with 10 bases in between. The CDR3 nucleotides are TGTGCCAGCAGTGAAGCGCGGGGAGCTAACTATGGCTACACCTTC. Translation gives CASSEARGANYGYTF.

The rearrangement joins TRBV9 to TRBJ2-2, with TRBD1 identical over 7 bases. Germline CDR1 reads SGDLS; CDR2 reads YYNGEE. The CDR3 sequence is 15 residues long. V lost 3 bases to trimming and J lost 2 bases; unmatched junction nucleotides: 4. The CDR3 is CASSATGLNTGELFF. The CDR3 nucleotides are TGTGCCAGCAGCGCGACAGGGCTCAACACCGGGGAGCTGTTTTTT. Filled out from reference TRBV9 and TRBJ2-2, the complete variable domain reads DSGVTQTPKHLITATGQRVTLRCSPRSGDLSVYWYQQSLDQGLQFLIQYYNGEERAKGNILERFSAQQFPDLHSELNLSSLELGDSALYFCASSATGLNTGELFFGEGSRLTVL.